The rows below give T cell receptor beta chains drawn from one sample of a study of cytomegalovirus exposure and HLA in healthy donors. The data were produced by immunoSEQ multiplex PCR, yet TCRdb's version contains in-frame clones alone and is incomplete. The table lists roughly 68,000 clones, roughly 96% of them singletons. Sample: PBMCs. The origin of the receptors is a man aged 18 to 35 in good health and CMV-seronegative. The CDR3 runs from the conserved cysteine through the conserved F or W. D genes are given only for firm matches. Part of the rows lack a size; the others show once, few, many or a class for expanded clones.

CDR3 protein	CDR3 DNA	V gene	J gene	D gene	clone size
CASSPPGTEINTEAFF	TGTGCCAGCAGCCCACCAGGGACAGAAATAAACACTGAAGCTTTCTTT	TRBV7-6	TRBJ1-1	TRBD1	NA
CAWSVIGGTEAFF	TGTGCCTGGAGTGTAATCGGGGGTACTGAAGCTTTCTTT	TRBV30	TRBJ1-1	NA	NA
CAWSVGGMIKTEAFF	TGTGCCTGGAGTGTTGGGGGGATGATAAAAACTGAAGCTTTCTTT	TRBV30	TRBJ1-1	NA	NA
CAISEVQDHPQGDTQYF	TGTGCCATCAGTGAAGTACAGGACCATCCACAGGGGGATACGCAGTATTTT	TRBV10-3	TRBJ2-3	TRBD1	once
CASSLSSRGLTEAFF	TGTGCCAGCAGCTTATCGAGTAGGGGGCTTACTGAAGCTTTCTTT	TRBV7-9	TRBJ1-1	TRBD1	NA
CASSYGRGTSYNEQFF	TGTGCCAGCAGTTACGGCAGGGGCACCTCCTACAATGAGCAGTTCTTC	TRBV6-5	TRBJ2-1	NA	NA
CASSSELAGGTGELFF	TGTGCCAGCAGTTCAGAACTAGCGGGGGGGACCGGGGAGCTGTTTTTT	TRBV13	TRBJ2-2	TRBD2	NA
CAWSDRGNGYTF	TGTGCCTGGAGTGACCGGGGGAATGGCTACACCTTC	TRBV30	TRBJ1-2	NA	NA
CASSRDSANYGYTF	TGCGCCAGCAGCAGGGACAGTGCTAACTATGGCTACACCTTC	TRBV5-1	TRBJ1-2	TRBD1	NA
CASSPPDRANEQFF	TGTGCCAGCAGCCCCCCGGACAGGGCCAATGAGCAGTTCTTC	TRBV7-3	TRBJ2-1	TRBD1	NA
CASSPNRVVSRAKNIQYF	TGTGCCAGCTCACCGAACAGGGTAGTCTCCCGGGCCAAAAACATTCAGTACTTC	TRBV18	TRBJ2-4	NA	NA
CASSLGGSSYNSPLHF	TGTGCCAGCAGCTTGGGCGGGAGCTCCTATAATTCACCCCTCCACTTT	TRBV7-9	TRBJ1-6	NA	NA
CASRLRDRGSYEQYF	TGTGCCAGTAGACTCCGGGACAGGGGCTCCTACGAGCAGTACTTC	TRBV19	TRBJ2-7	TRBD1	NA
CASSPGWLAGEDTGELFF	TGTGCCAGTAGTCCCGGGTGGCTAGCGGGAGAGGACACCGGGGAGCTGTTTTTT	TRBV19	TRBJ2-2	TRBD2	NA
CASSELEGAGEQYF	TGTGCCAGCAGTGAATTGGAGGGGGCTGGCGAGCAGTACTTC	TRBV6-1	TRBJ2-7	NA	NA
CASSLGGSGYEQYF	TGTGCCAGCAGCTTAGGTGGTAGCGGCTACGAGCAGTACTTC	TRBV7-8	TRBJ2-7	NA	NA
CASSAGGGYQPQHF	TGTGCCAGCAGCGCGGGGGGGGGATATCAGCCCCAGCATTTT	TRBV6-1	TRBJ1-5	NA	NA
CASSQDPGDRGFGYTF	TGCGCCAGCAGCCAAGATCCTGGGGACAGGGGCTTTGGCTACACCTTC	TRBV4-1	TRBJ1-2	TRBD1	NA
CASSLGGLVVTGELFF	TGTGCCAGCAGCTTAGGTGGACTAGTAGTTACCGGGGAGCTGTTTTTT	TRBV13	TRBJ2-2	TRBD2	NA
CASSSSSGRMEQYF	TGTGCCAGCAGCTCGTCCTCCGGGAGGATGGAGCAGTACTTC	TRBV7-6	TRBJ2-7	TRBD2	NA
CASSQGLNEKLFF	TGTGCCAGCAGCCAGGGTCTTAATGAAAAACTGTTTTTT	TRBV6-5	TRBJ1-4	NA	NA
CAWSSLRFNEKLFF	TGTGCCTGGAGTAGTTTACGGTTTAATGAAAAACTGTTTTTT	TRBV30	TRBJ1-4	NA	NA
CASSLVGGPGYEQYF	TGTGCCAGCAGTTTGGTGGGAGGGCCGGGGTACGAGCAGTACTTC	TRBV27	TRBJ2-7	TRBD2	once
CASSVAGGSYNEQFF	TGTGCCAGCAGCGTAGCGGGGGGTTCCTACAATGAGCAGTTCTTC	TRBV9	TRBJ2-1	TRBD2	NA
CASTLTGYYGYTF	TGTGCCAGCACCCTGACAGGCTACTATGGCTACACCTTC	TRBV11-2	TRBJ1-2	NA	few
CARSFTPRGPPCDEQYF	TGTGCCAGAAGCTTCACTCCGAGGGGGCCCCCCTGCGACGAGCAGTACTTC	TRBV5-3	TRBJ2-7	TRBD1	NA
CASRRGGPTSLNEQFF	TGTGCCAGCCGCCGTGGAGGGCCGACCTCTCTCAATGAGCAGTTCTTC	TRBV27	TRBJ2-1	NA	NA
CASSTGQGGQPQHF	TGTGCCAGCAGCACCGGACAGGGAGGCCAGCCCCAGCATTTT	TRBV7-9	TRBJ1-5	TRBD1	NA
CASSEEGQGYGYTF	TGCGCCAGCAGTGAGGAGGGACAGGGGTATGGCTACACCTTC	TRBV10-2	TRBJ1-2	TRBD1	NA
CASWEGQGNQPQHF	TGTGCCAGCTGGGAAGGACAGGGTAATCAGCCCCAGCATTTT	TRBV18	TRBJ1-5	TRBD1	NA
CASSDRDRGNTGELFF	TGTGCCAGCAGCGACCGGGACAGGGGGAACACCGGGGAGCTGTTTTTT	TRBV7-6	TRBJ2-2	TRBD1	NA
CASSAGTGTSYEQYF	TGTGCCAGTAGTGCGGGGACAGGAACCTCCTACGAGCAGTACTTC	TRBV19	TRBJ2-7	TRBD1	NA
CSGTDRGITEAFF	TGCAGCGGGACGGACAGGGGGATCACTGAAGCTTTCTTT	TRBV29-1	TRBJ1-1	TRBD1	NA
CASSNRFNEQFF	TGTGCCAGCAGTAACAGGTTCAATGAGCAGTTCTTC	TRBV7-8	TRBJ2-1	NA	NA
CASSMTGGAGNTIYF	TGTGCCAGTAGTATGACAGGGGGAGCTGGAAACACCATATATTTT	TRBV19	TRBJ1-3	TRBD1	NA
CASSYSRGTYYEQYF	TGTGCCAGCAGTTACTCACGGGGTACCTACTACGAGCAGTACTTC	TRBV6-5	TRBJ2-7	NA	NA
CASSETGGIMNTEAFF	TGTGCCAGCAGTGAGACAGGGGGTATCATGAACACTGAAGCTTTCTTT	TRBV6-1	TRBJ1-1	TRBD1	NA
CASSGGQGGTEAFF	TGTGCCAGCTCAGGGGGGCAGGGGGGCACTGAAGCTTTCTTT	TRBV18	TRBJ1-1	TRBD1	NA
CASRTGTQNTEAFF	TGTGCCAGCAGGACCGGGACACAGAACACTGAAGCTTTCTTT	TRBV6-6	TRBJ1-1	NA	NA
CAISSGVLNTEAFF	TGTGCCATCAGTTCAGGGGTCTTGAACACTGAAGCTTTCTTT	TRBV10-3	TRBJ1-1	NA	NA
CASGLVRGTPYSGANVLTF	TGTGCTAGTGGTTTGGTAAGGGGGACACCTTACTCTGGGGCCAACGTCCTGACTTTC	TRBV12-5	TRBJ2-6	NA	NA
CASSLRGSNQPQHF	TGTGCCAGCAGTTTAAGGGGTTCCAATCAGCCCCAGCATTTT	TRBV27	TRBJ1-5	NA	NA
CASSDRGVVQYF	TGTGCCAGCTCGGACAGGGGGGTTGTGCAGTACTTC	TRBV18	TRBJ2-7	TRBD1	NA
CASSYAGTGFDEQYF	TGTGCCAGCAGTTACGCCGGGACAGGGTTCGACGAGCAGTACTTC	TRBV27	TRBJ2-7	TRBD1	NA
CASSLMRQSENTEAFF	TGTGCCAGCAGCTTGATGCGACAGTCGGAGAACACTGAAGCTTTCTTT	TRBV5-4	TRBJ1-1	NA	NA
CASSKTGIDGYTF	TGTGCCAGCAGCAAGACAGGGATCGATGGCTACACCTTC	TRBV5-4	TRBJ1-2	TRBD1	NA
CASSTEGDWNTEAFF	TGTGCCAGCAGCACCGAGGGGGATTGGAACACTGAAGCTTTCTTT	TRBV7-2	TRBJ1-1	NA	NA
CASRPPRTDRVGSTNEKLFF	TGTGCCAGCAGGCCGCCCCGAACCGACAGGGTTGGGTCCACTAATGAAAAACTGTTTTTT	TRBV28	TRBJ1-4	TRBD1	NA
CASSSQVSLGTIYF	TGTGCCAGCAGCTCACAGGTTTCTTTAGGCACCATATATTTT	TRBV6-5	TRBJ1-3	NA	NA
CASSTAPGDIQYF	TGTGCCAGTAGTACGGCCCCAGGGGACATTCAGTACTTC	TRBV19	TRBJ2-4	NA	NA
CASSLRGSNTGELFF	TGTGCCAGCAGCTTGCGTGGGAGTAACACCGGGGAGCTGTTTTTT	TRBV5-4	TRBJ2-2	NA	NA
CAITSPGTGAYEQYF	TGTGCCATCACCTCCCCCGGGACAGGGGCCTACGAGCAGTACTTC	TRBV10-3	TRBJ2-7	TRBD1	NA
CASSQPGQTSYEQYF	TGCGCCAGCAGCCAGCCGGGACAAACCTCCTACGAGCAGTACTTC	TRBV4-1	TRBJ2-7	NA	NA